This T cell receptor (beta chain) stems from a study of blood T cell repertoires in COVID-19. Overall study: Researchers got acute and convalescent COVID-19 samples from the United States, Italy and Spain. The cDNA or gDNA used as material had been derived from T cells, B-cell-depleted T cells, or PBMCs.

The Seattle site enrolled patients during active infection and followed them longitudinally. CDR1 SQVTM and CDR2 ANQGSEA come from the germline V gene. CDR3 size: 13 residues. The V gene lost 3 bases and the J gene lost 1 base, with 4 bases spanning the gap. Authors' analysis steps: Researchers report that nucleated cell counts were estimated from reference gene primer amplification. Here immunoSEQ multiplex PCR was the method, and the copy in TCRdb shows in-frame clones only, minus some. For V, J and clone size, that table is used; D and trimming come from the DNA. The table has approximately 290,000 clones, roughly 84% seen once.

The sample taken for sequencing was peripheral blood. The sequence was collected from a person aged 70 to 85 with COVID-19, enrolled during active disease. The J gene is TRBJ2-6, the V gene TRBV29-1; no reliable D call. The CDR3 protein is CSVDRSGANVLTF. In DNA, the CDR3 is TGCAGCGTTGACAGGTCTGGGGCCAACGTCCTGACTTTC.